This T cell receptor beta chain was recorded in a study of shared clonotypes between healthy human individuals. Study summary: Each donor's CD8 memory used one plate, CD8 naive two, each CD4 subset three. Findings of the study overall: Naive subsets generally had larger estimated richness than memory subsets. All-four-donor shared clonotypes had higher generation probabilities than non-shared clonotypes did.

As to this clone: Its cognate antigen is unknown.

The CDR3 spans 14 residues. Trimming left V 4 bases short and J 7 bases short, with 14 bases between. The germline CDR1 and CDR2 sequences are MGHDK and SYGVNS. Sequencing used immunoSEQ multiplex PCR; TCRdb keeps in-frame clones, though not all of them. The top ten hold approximately 0.4% of the sample, which has roughly 1,500,000 clones, 98% seen once. Material for sequencing was naive CD4+ T cells sorted from blood. As to subset: CD45RA+ positively selected. The TCR comes from a man younger than 40 in good health. The V gene is TRBV25-1, the J gene TRBJ1-5; D is uncertain. The CDR3 DNA reads as TGTGCCAGCAGTGGCGTCGGGTCGGGACAGCCCCAGCATTTT. Protein product: CASSGVGSGQPQHF.